One sample yielded the 2 T cell receptor beta chains listed below, sequenced in a study of blood T cell repertoires in COVID-19. Measured with immunoSEQ multiplex PCR; TCRdb has only the in-frame clones, and not every one. The repertoire holds 80,000 to 130,000 clones, with 80% to 90% as singletons. The sequencing sample was made of PBMCs or T cells enriched from blood (not recorded which). These receptors came from a woman aged 45-65 years who had recovered from COVID-19.

This chain uses TRBV28 with TRBJ2-2, with D unclear. There are 15 residues in the CDR3. Germline CDR1 is MDHEN and CDR2 is SYDVKM. V shed 1 base and J shed 0 bases, with 6 bases lying between them. CDR3 in DNA: TGTGCCAGCAGTTTATTCGGTTCGAACACCGGGGAGCTGTTTTTT. Its translation is CASSLFGSNTGELFF.

CDR3 loop: CASSQMSWGGRETQYF. The CDR3, as DNA: TGTGCCAGCAGCCAAATGAGTTGGGGGGGTCGGGAGACCCAGTACTTC. The chain links TRBV3-1 (or the pseudogene TRBV3-2) to TRBJ2-5; TRBD2 matches 7 bases. There are 16 residues in the CDR3. Looked up from germline, CDR1 is LGHDT and CDR2 is YNNKEL (reference sequence). With 2 bases clipped from V and 5 bases from J, the junction kept 11 bases outside the gene matches.